The clone carrying this T cell receptor beta chain was recorded at least ten times. Antigen: not known. Unique molecular identifiers were included in an RNA-based 3' RACE TCR library. One entry per CDR3 protein, called by TCRdb with MiXCR from the 3' RACE reads. The table includes about 50,000 distinct CDR3 sequences, approximately 4% detected once. The data derive from a study of HIV-infected children after antiretroviral therapy interruption. Treatment defined: PENTA 11 planned treatment interruption arm or continuous ART arm. Germline CDR1 is SGDLS and CDR2 is YYNGEE. This CDR3 is built from 15 residues. V was cut by 3 bases and J by 2 bases, with 14 bases left in between. Study results and caveats: Naive CD4+ sequences overlapped less between time points once interruption began.

The starting material was CD45RA+ CD4+ T cells from PBMCs, pooled from several time points, obtained from a donor given antiretroviral therapy, either interrupted or continuous. As for subset: naive CD4+ CD45RA+ CD45RO- T cells. This sequence originates from a pool of human donors with HIV. The chain combines TRBV9 with TRBJ1-2, with D perhaps matching TRBD1 (6 bases). The CDR3 is CASSASGVSNYGYTF. DNA for the CDR3: TGTGCCAGCAGCGCTTCAGGGGTCAGCAACTATGGCTACACCTTC.